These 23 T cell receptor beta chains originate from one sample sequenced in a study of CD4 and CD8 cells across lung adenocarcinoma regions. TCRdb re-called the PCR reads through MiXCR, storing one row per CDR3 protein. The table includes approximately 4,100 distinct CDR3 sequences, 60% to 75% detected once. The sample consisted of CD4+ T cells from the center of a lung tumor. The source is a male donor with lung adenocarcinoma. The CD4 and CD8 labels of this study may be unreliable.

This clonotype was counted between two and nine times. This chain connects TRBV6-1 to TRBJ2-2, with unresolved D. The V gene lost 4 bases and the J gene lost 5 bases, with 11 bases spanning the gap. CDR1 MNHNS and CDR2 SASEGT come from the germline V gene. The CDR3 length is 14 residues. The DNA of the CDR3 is TGTGCCAGCAGTGCCGACTTTTCAACCGGGGAGCTGTTTTTT. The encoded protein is CASSADFSTGELFF.

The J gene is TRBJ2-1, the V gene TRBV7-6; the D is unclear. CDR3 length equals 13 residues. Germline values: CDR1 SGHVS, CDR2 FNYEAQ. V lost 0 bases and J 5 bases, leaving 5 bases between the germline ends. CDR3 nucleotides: TGTGCCAGCAGCTTAGCGCCCCACAATGAGCAGTTCTTC. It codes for CASSLAPHNEQFF.

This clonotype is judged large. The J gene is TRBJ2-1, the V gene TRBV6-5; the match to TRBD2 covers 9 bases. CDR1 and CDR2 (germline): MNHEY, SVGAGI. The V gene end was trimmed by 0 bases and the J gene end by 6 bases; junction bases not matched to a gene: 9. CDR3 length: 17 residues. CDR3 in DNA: TGTGCCAGCAGTTACTCCCCCGCTAGCGGGAACTCCAATGAGCAGTTCTTC. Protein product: CASSYSPASGNSNEQFF.

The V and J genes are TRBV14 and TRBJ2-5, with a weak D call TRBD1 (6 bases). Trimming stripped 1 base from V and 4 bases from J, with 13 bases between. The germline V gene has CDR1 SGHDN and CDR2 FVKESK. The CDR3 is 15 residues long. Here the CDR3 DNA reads TGTGCCAGCAGCCAAGGGACGTGGGGGCCAGAGACCCAGTACTTC. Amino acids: CASSQGTWGPETQYF.

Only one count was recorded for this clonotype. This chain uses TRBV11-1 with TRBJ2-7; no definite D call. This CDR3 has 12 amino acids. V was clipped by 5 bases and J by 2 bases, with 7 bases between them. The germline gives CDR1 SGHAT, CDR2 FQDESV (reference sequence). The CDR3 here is CASSQDAYEQYF. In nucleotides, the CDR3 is TGTGCCAGCAGCCAGGACGCCTACGAGCAGTACTTC.

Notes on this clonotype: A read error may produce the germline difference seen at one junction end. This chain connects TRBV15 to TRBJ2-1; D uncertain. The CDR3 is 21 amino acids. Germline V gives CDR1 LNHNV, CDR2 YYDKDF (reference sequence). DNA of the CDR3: TGTGCCACCATGCCCGGCAGAAATATTTTTATAGTCTGCAATACAAGAGTTTTATGGCAATTC. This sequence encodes CATMPGRNIFIVCNTRVLWQF.

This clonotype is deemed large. The CDR3 DNA is TGTGCCAGCAGCCCCCGGGACAGCCCCTACACTGAAGCTTTCTTT. Residues: CASSPRDSPYTEAFF. The chain links TRBV3-1 to TRBJ1-1, with 7 bases that match TRBD1. V lost 4 bases, J lost 3 bases, and 8 bases stayed unmatched. The CDR3 contains 15 residues. Germline CDR1 is LGHDT and CDR2 is YNNKEL (reference sequence).

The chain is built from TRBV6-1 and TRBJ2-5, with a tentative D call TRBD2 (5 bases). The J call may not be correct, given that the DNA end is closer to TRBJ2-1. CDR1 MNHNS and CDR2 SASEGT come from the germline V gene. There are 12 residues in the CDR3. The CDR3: CASSQRYNEQFF. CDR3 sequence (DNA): TGTGCCAGCAGCCAGCGGTACAATGAGCAGTTCTTC.

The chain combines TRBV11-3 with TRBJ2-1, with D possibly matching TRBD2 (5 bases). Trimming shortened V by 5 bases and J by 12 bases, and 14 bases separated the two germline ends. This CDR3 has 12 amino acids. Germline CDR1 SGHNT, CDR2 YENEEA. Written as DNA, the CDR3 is TGTGCCAGCAGCAACCCCCGGGGAAGGCAGTTCTTC. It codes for CASSNPRGRQFF.

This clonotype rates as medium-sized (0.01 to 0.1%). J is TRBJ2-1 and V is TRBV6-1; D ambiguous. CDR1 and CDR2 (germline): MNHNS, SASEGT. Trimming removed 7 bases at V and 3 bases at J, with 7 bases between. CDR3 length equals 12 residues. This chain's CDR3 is CASIEDYNEQFF. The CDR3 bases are TGTGCCAGCATCGAGGACTACAATGAGCAGTTCTTC.

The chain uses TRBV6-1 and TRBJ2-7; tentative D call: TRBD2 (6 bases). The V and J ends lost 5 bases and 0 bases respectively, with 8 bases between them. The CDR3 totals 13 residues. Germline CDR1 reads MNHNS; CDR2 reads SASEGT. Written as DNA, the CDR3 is TGTGCCAGCAGTACGGAGGGCTCCTACGAGCAGTACTTC. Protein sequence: CASSTEGSYEQYF.

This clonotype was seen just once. In nucleotides, the CDR3 is TGTGCCAGCAGCGGACTAGCGGGAGCTGGGGAGCTGTTTTTT. Translated, it gives CASSGLAGAGELFF. The chain has TRBV12-3 or TRBV12-4 and TRBJ2-2, with 13 bases matching TRBD2. V trimming: 6 bases; J trimming: 8 bases; junction bases outside the gene matches: 3. The CDR3 totals 14 residues.

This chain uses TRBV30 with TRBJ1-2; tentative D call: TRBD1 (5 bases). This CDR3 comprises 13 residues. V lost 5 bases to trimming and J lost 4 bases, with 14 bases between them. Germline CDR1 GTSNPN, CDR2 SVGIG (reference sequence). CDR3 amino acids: CAWGRGGIYGYTF. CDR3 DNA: TGTGCCTGGGGGCGCGGGGGAATCTATGGCTACACCTTC.

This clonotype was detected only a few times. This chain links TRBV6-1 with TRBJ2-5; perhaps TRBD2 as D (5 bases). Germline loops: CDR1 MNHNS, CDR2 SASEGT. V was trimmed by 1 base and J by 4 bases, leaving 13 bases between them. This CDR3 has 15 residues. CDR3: CASSEGRGGGETQYF. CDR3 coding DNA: TGTGCCAGCAGTGAAGGACGGGGTGGAGGAGAGACCCAGTACTTC.

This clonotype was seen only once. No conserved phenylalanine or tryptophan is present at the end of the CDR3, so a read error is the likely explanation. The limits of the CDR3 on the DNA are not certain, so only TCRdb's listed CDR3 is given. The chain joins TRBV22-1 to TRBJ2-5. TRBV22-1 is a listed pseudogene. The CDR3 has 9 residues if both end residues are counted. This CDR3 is CPGIGRAHI.

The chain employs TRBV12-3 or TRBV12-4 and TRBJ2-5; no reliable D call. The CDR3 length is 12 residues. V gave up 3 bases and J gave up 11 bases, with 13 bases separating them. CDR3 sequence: CASSFGDTAQYF. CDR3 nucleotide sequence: TGTGCCAGCAGTTTCGGAGACACGGCGCAGTACTTC.

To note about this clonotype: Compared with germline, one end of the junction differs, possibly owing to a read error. CDR3 amino acids: CARGRQAVSTDAQYF. The DNA of the CDR3 is TGTGCCAGGGGCAGGCAGGCGGTCAGCACAGATGCGCAGTATTTT. The V gene is TRBV6-1, the J gene TRBJ2-3, with unresolved D. Germline values: CDR1 MNHNS, CDR2 SASEGT. The CDR3 is made up of 15 amino acids.

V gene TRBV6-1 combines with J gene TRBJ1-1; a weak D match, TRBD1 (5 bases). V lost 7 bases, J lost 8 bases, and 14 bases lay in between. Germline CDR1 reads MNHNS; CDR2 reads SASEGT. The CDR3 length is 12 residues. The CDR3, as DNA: TGTGCCAGCATGCGGTGGGGCCTCGAAGCTTTCTTT. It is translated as CASMRWGLEAFF.

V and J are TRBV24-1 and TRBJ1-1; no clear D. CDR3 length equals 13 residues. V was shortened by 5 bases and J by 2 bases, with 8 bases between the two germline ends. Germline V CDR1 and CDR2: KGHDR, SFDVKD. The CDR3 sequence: CATSVAGNTEAFF. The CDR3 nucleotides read TGTGCCACCAGTGTGGCCGGTAACACTGAAGCTTTCTTT.

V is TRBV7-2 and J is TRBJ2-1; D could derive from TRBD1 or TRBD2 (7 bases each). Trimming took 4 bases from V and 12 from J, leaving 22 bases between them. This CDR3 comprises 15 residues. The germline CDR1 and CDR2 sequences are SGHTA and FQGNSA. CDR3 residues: CASSSQPGGEGGQFF. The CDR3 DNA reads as TGTGCCAGCAGCTCCCAGCCAGGGGGGGAAGGGGGGCAGTTCTTC.

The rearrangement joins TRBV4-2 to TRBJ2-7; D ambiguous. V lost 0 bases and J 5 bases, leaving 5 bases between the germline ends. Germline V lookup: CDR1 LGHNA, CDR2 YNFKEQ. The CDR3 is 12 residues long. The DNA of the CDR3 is TGTGCCAGCAGCCAAGAACCCCACGAGCAGTACTTC. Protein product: CASSQEPHEQYF.

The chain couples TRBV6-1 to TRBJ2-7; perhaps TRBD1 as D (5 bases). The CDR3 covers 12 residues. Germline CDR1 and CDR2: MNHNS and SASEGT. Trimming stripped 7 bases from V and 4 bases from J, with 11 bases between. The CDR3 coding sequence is TGTGCCAGCACCAGGGTAGGGTACGAGCAGTACTTC. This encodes CASTRVGYEQYF.

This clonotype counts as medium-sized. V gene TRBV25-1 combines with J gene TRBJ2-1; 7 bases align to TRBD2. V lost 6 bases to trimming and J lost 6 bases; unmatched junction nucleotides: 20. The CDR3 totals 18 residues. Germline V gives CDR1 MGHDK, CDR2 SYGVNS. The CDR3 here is CASSLMSGARSGPNEQFF. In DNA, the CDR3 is TGTGCCAGCAGCTTGATGAGCGGGGCCCGGTCTGGCCCCAATGAGCAGTTCTTC.